One and the same sample provided the 25 T cell receptor beta chains below, sequenced in a study of CD8+ T cells in alopecia areata. RNA extraction was followed by reverse transcription into cDNA, which acted as the sequencing template. TCRdb's copy holds only in-frame clones and misses some; the assay was immunoSEQ multiplex PCR. The sample contains under 350,000 clones, 55% to 75% of which appear only once. Treatment denoted: oral pan-JAK inhibitor, 5-10 mg twice daily. The source material was CD4+ T cells sorted from blood, sampled at week 24, from a patient treated with tofacitinib. The receptor set was obtained from a human donor with alopecia areata.

The chain employs TRBV2 and TRBJ2-2; D is unresolved. The CDR3 spans 12 residues. CDR1 and CDR2 from the germline V gene are SNHLY and FYNNEI. V lost 1 base and J lost 11, with 8 bases in between. CDR3 sequence (DNA): TGTGCCAGCAGTGAAGGGGGATTAGAGCTGTTTTTT. Its translation is CASSEGGLELFF.

The V call is TRBV30, the J call TRBJ1-6; D is perhaps TRBD1 (5 bases). Germline V gene data show CDR1 as GTSNPN and CDR2 as SVGIG (reference sequence). Trimming removed 1 base from V and 13 bases from J, with 17 bases in between. The CDR3 extends over 14 amino acids. The CDR3 reads CAWSAASLTAPLHF. The CDR3 DNA reads as TGTGCCTGGAGTGCCGCTTCCCTGACAGCCCCCCTCCACTTT.

The gene calls are TRBV30 and TRBJ2-5; the D gene could be TRBD1 or TRBD2 (5 bases each). The J call may be incorrect, as the DNA end agrees better with TRBJ2-7. CDR3 size: 14 residues. Per the germline V gene, CDR1 is GTSNPN and CDR2 is SVGIG (reference sequence). Here the CDR3 reads CAWSVRTSGGEQYF. Here the CDR3 DNA reads TGTGCCTGGAGCGTGCGGACAAGCGGCGGCGAGCAGTACTTC.

Only one count was recorded for this clone. Other DNA sequences in the same sample also yield this CDR3. The V and J genes are TRBV29-1 and TRBJ1-1; D gene ambiguous. CDR3 length equals 13 residues. In germline, CDR1 is SQVTM, CDR2 ANQGSEA. Trimming removed 2 bases from V and 0 bases from J, with 7 bases in between. CDR3 protein: CSVERVMNTEAFF. The CDR3 DNA sequence: TGCAGCGTTGAAAGGGTAATGAACACTGAAGCTTTCTTT.

The CDR3 region has the DNA TGCAGCGTAGTTCCGGGACTAGCGGGTTTCGGAGATACGCAGTATTTT. The encoded protein is CSVVPGLAGFGDTQYF. This rearrangement joins TRBV29-1 to TRBJ2-3, with 12 bases that match TRBD2. Germline V CDR1 and CDR2: SQVTM, ANQGSEA. The CDR3 is made up of 16 amino acids. Losses at the gene ends were 6 bases for V and 5 bases for J; bases not matched to a gene: 12.

This chain joins TRBV7-6 and TRBJ2-3; 7 nucleotides agree with TRBD2. The CDR3 runs 16 residues. The V gene's germline CDR1 is SGHVS and CDR2 FNYEAQ. V lost 0 bases, J lost 0 bases, and 3 bases stayed unmatched. Here the CDR3 reads CASSLAGGGSTDTQYF. Here the CDR3 DNA reads TGTGCCAGCAGCTTAGCGGGCGGGGGAAGCACAGATACGCAGTATTTT.

The CDR3 DNA reads TGTGCCATCAGTGGGGGGAACACCCCTCCCAAGGAGACCCAGTACTTC. This encodes CAISGGNTPPKETQYF. The chain has TRBV10-3 and TRBJ2-5; D may match TRBD1 or TRBD2 (5 bases each). CDR1 and CDR2 from the germline V gene are ENHRY and SYGVKD. The CDR3 sequence is 16 residues long. V was shortened by 4 bases and J by 5 bases, with 20 bases between the two germline ends.

The rearrangement joins TRBV9 to TRBJ2-4, with TRBD2 as a possible D gene (5 bases). The germline CDR1 and CDR2 sequences are SGDLS and YYNGEE. The V and J ends lost 0 bases and 8 bases respectively, with 15 bases between them. CDR3 length equals 15 residues. The chain's CDR3 is CASSVEERVGYIQYF. The CDR3 coding sequence is TGTGCCAGCAGCGTAGAGGAGAGGGTGGGGTACATTCAGTACTTC.

This chain links TRBV4-1 with TRBJ2-7; 7 nucleotides agree with TRBD1. Trimming removed 1 base from V and 3 bases from J; junction bases left unmatched: 6. The CDR3 spans 15 residues. Germline lookup yields CDR1 MGHRA and CDR2 YSYEKL. The CDR3 loop reads CASSQATGDIYEQYF. CDR3 DNA: TGCGCCAGCAGCCAAGCCACAGGGGATATCTACGAGCAGTACTTC.

The chain combines TRBV7-9 with TRBJ2-3; D ambiguous. In germline, CDR1 is SEHNR, CDR2 FQNEAQ (reference sequence). Between the trimmed V and J ends, which lost 3 bases and 3 bases, there was a span of 7 bases. The CDR3 covers 13 residues. The CDR3, as DNA: TGTGCCAGCAGCTTCGGCCAGACAGATACGCAGTATTTT. It codes for CASSFGQTDTQYF.

CDR3 DNA: TGTGCCAGCAGTTACGAACAGGGTCTTGGGTCACCCCTCCACTTT. This translates into CASSYEQGLGSPLHF. The V and J genes are TRBV27 and TRBJ1-6; D is perhaps TRBD1 (6 bases). The V gene lost 4 bases and the J gene lost 10 bases, with 17 bases spanning the gap. Germline lookup yields CDR1 MNHEY and CDR2 SMNVEV (reference sequence). The CDR3 spans 15 residues.

The table lists this clone with a few counts. The chain has TRBV6-5 and TRBJ1-2; D is ambiguous. The CDR3 is 16 residues long. Germline CDR1 reads MNHEY; CDR2 reads SVGAGI. Trimming stripped 0 bases from V and 5 bases from J, with 16 bases between. The CDR3 loop is CASSYSRSVDRYGYTF. The CDR3 DNA reads TGTGCCAGCAGTTACTCGAGGTCAGTCGACCGATATGGCTACACCTTC.

The chain joins TRBV7-2 to TRBJ2-1, with 8 bases identical to TRBD2. After removal of 5 bases from V and 8 bases from J, the junction contained 14 bases not matched to a gene. The CDR3 is 16 amino acids. Germline lookup yields CDR1 SGHTA and CDR2 FQGNSA. This CDR3 reads CASSPSAAGALHEQFF. The DNA of the CDR3 is TGTGCCAGCAGCCCGTCAGCAGCGGGGGCGCTCCATGAGCAGTTCTTC.

This clone was detected once. An end of the junction does not agree with germline; a read error may underlie this. This sequence joins TRBV20-1 and TRBJ2-1; 10 nucleotides match TRBD2. The CDR3 runs to 11 residues. Germline V gives CDR1 DFQATT, CDR2 SNEGSKA (reference sequence). CDR3: CRSGGHNEQFF. CDR3 nucleotides: TGTCGTAGCGGGGGGCACAATGAGCAGTTCTTC.

A few counts support this clone. The chain uses TRBV10-3 and TRBJ2-2, with 8 bases lining up with TRBD1. The V gene end was trimmed by 4 bases and the J gene end by 4 bases; junction bases not matched to a gene: 5. The CDR3 length is 15 residues. Germline CDR1 is ENHRY and CDR2 is SYGVKD. The CDR3 DNA follows: TGTGCCATCAGTGCACCACAGGGGGTCACCGGGGAGCTGTTTTTT. This codes for CAISAPQGVTGELFF.

J is TRBJ1-6 and V is TRBV5-1; D is possibly TRBD1 (5 bases). With 0 bases removed from V and 9 bases from J, the gap between germline ends came to 13 bases. The CDR3 runs 15 residues. Germline values: CDR1 SGHRS, CDR2 YFSETQ. This chain's CDR3 is CASSLAGQRGSPLHF. The CDR3 nucleotides are TGCGCCAGCAGCTTGGCCGGGCAGAGGGGTTCACCCCTCCACTTT.

This clone was counted a few times. The chain links TRBV2 to TRBJ1-4; 8 bases match TRBD1. Germline CDR1 and CDR2: SNHLY and FYNNEI. J gave up 6 bases and V 8 bases, and 5 bases lay outside the gene matches. The length of the CDR3 is 13 residues. The CDR3 loop reads CASADRAHEKLFF. The CDR3, as DNA: TGTGCCAGCGCGGACAGGGCGCATGAAAAACTGTTTTTT.

The CDR3 here is CSARDIRTYEQYF. Written as DNA, the CDR3 is TGCAGCGCGCGGGACATACGAACCTACGAGCAGTACTTC. This chain uses TRBV29-1 with TRBJ2-7, with D perhaps being TRBD1 or TRBD2 (6 bases each). The V gene lost 7 bases and the J gene lost 2 bases, with 15 bases spanning the gap. The length of the CDR3 is 13 residues. Germline values: CDR1 SQVTM, CDR2 ANQGSEA.

This clone turned up a few times. The chain has TRBV2 and TRBJ1-2; TRBD1 is a possible D gene (5 bases). Trimming left V 3 bases short and J 8 bases short, with 13 bases between. Germline V CDR1 and CDR2: SNHLY, FYNNEI. CDR3 length: 13 amino acids. CDR3 coding DNA: TGTGCCAGCAGTGAGGGGGGGACTGTCGGCTACACCTTC. Translated: CASSEGGTVGYTF.

This clone has just one count. The V gene is TRBV4-1, the J gene TRBJ2-1; D unresolved. Per the germline V gene, CDR1 is MGHRA and CDR2 is YSYEKL. The V end was cut by 0 bases, the J end by 8 bases, with 8 bases between. This CDR3 has 13 residues. The CDR3 protein is CASSQEEEYEQFF. CDR3 sequence (DNA): TGCGCCAGCAGCCAAGAAGAGGAGTATGAGCAGTTCTTC.

This sequence joins TRBV30 and TRBJ2-5; 7 positions agree with TRBD2. V gave up 0 bases and J gave up 3 bases; unmatched junction bases: 16. The germline V gene encodes CDR1 GTSNPN and CDR2 SVGIG (reference sequence). The CDR3 runs 18 residues. The CDR3 loop reads CAWSVRPLFGGSKETQYF. The CDR3 DNA follows: TGTGCCTGGAGTGTAAGGCCCCTCTTCGGGGGGTCGAAAGAGACCCAGTACTTC.

This sequence joins TRBV7-9 and TRBJ2-3; TRBD2 is a possible D gene (5 bases). CDR3 size: 14 residues. V was trimmed by 2 bases and J by 1 base, leaving 7 bases between them. Germline V CDR1 and CDR2: SEHNR, FQNEAQ (reference sequence). CDR3: CASSLNGGTDTQYF. The CDR3 DNA sequence: TGTGCCAGCAGCTTAAACGGGGGCACAGATACGCAGTATTTT.

V usage is TRBV4-1 and J usage is TRBJ1-5, with TRBD1 matching over 8 bases. V gave up 1 base and J gave up 2 bases; unmatched junction bases: 1. This CDR3 has 15 amino acids. Germline CDR1 MGHRA, CDR2 YSYEKL. CDR3 amino acids: CASSQGTGRNQPQHF. The CDR3 DNA reads TGCGCCAGCAGCCAAGGGACAGGGCGCAATCAGCCCCAGCATTTT.

The chain employs TRBV11-2 and TRBJ2-1; 7 nucleotides agree with TRBD1. This CDR3 contains 15 residues. The germline V gene has CDR1 SGHAT and CDR2 FQNNGV. V gave up 1 base and J gave up 7 bases; unmatched junction bases: 7. The CDR3 sequence is CASSLGQHRGNEQFF. For the CDR3, the DNA is TGTGCCAGCAGCTTAGGACAGCACAGGGGAAATGAGCAGTTCTTC.

This clone was detected once. The genes are TRBV30 and TRBJ1-1; TRBD1 is a possible D gene (5 bases). CDR1 is GTSNPN, CDR2 SVGIG, per germline (reference sequence). Trimming removed 4 bases from V and 2 bases from J, with 11 bases in between. The CDR3 is made up of 13 amino acids. This CDR3 is CAWIPTENTEAFF. The CDR3 DNA follows: TGTGCCTGGATTCCGACAGAAAACACTGAAGCTTTCTTT. Looking up the rest from reference TRBV30 and TRBJ1-1 gives the full variable domain: SQTIHQWPATLVQPVGSPLSLECTVEGTSNPNLYWYRQAAGRGLQLLFYSVGIGQISSEVPQNLSASRPQDRQFILSSKKLLLSDSGFYLCAWIPTENTEAFFGQGTRLTVV.